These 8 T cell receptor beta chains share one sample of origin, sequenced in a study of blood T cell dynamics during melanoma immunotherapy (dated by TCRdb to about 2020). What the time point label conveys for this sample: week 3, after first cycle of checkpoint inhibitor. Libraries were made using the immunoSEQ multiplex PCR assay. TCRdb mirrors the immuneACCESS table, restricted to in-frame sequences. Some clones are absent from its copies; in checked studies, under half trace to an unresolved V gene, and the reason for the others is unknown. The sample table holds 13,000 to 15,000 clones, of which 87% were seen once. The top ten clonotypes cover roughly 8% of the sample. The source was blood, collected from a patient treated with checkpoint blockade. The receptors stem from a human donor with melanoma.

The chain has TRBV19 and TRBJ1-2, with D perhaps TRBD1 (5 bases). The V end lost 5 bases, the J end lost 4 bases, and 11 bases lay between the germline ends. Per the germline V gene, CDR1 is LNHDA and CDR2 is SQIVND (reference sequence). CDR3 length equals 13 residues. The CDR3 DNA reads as TGTGCCAGTAGTCGGGACCGACGCTATGGCTACACCTTC. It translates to CASSRDRRYGYTF.

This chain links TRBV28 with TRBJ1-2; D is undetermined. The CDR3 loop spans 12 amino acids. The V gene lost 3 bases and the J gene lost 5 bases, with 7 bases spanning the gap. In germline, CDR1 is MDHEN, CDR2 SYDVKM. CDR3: CASSFLTYGYTF. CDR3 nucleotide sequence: TGTGCCAGCAGTTTCCTCACGTATGGCTACACCTTC.

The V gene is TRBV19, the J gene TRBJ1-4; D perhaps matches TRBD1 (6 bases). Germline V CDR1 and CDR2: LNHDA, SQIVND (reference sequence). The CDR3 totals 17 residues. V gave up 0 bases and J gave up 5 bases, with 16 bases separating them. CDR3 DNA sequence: TGTGCCAGTAGTATAGATCTCAGGGGCCCCGGGAATGAAAAACTGTTTTTT. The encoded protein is CASSIDLRGPGNEKLFF.

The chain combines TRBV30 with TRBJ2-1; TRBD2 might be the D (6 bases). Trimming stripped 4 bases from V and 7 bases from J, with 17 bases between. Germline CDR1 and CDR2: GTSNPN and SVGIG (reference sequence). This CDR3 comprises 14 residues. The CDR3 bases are TGTGCCTGGACTTCCCCGGGAGCTGCGAATGAGCAGTTCTTC. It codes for CAWTSPGAANEQFF.

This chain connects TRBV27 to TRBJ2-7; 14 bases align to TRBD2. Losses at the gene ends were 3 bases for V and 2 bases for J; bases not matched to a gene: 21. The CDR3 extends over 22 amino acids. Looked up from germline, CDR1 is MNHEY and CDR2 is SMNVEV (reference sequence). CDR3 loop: CASSLRQYTGTSGRLVTYEQYF. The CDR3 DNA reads TGTGCCAGCAGTTTGCGACAATATACCGGGACTAGCGGGAGATTGGTGACCTACGAGCAGTACTTC.

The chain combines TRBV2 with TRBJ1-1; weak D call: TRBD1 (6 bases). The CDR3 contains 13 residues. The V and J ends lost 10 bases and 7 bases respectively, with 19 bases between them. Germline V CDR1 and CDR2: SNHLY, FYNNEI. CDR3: CATTGGAHVEAFF. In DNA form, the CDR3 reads TGTGCCACCACGGGGGGGGCGCATGTTGAAGCTTTCTTT.

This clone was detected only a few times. In nucleotides, the CDR3 is TGTGCCAGCAGCCCTCAGTTCGGGGGAATGAACACTGAAGCTTTCTTT. Encoded protein: CASSPQFGGMNTEAFF. V usage is TRBV5-4 and J usage is TRBJ1-1, with D perhaps matching TRBD1 (5 bases). The CDR3 totals 16 residues. The germline V and J ends were trimmed by 4 bases and 0 bases, with 16 bases remaining between them. The germline V gene has CDR1 SGHNT and CDR2 YYREEE (reference sequence).

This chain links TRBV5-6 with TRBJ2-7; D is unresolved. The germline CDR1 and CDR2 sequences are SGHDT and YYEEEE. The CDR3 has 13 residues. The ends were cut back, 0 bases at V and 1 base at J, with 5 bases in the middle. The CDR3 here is CASSLEDSYEQYF. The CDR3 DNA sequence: TGTGCCAGCAGCTTGGAAGATTCCTACGAGCAGTACTTC.